The 30 T cell receptor beta chains presented below share a single source sample, sequenced in a study of Tregs in tolerant kidney transplant recipients. The nonmyeloablative bone marrow transplants came from related graft donors, with transient mixed chimerism. The protocol was immunoSEQ multiplex PCR, while the TCRdb copy is restricted to in-frame clones and leaves out a portion. Of about 52,000 clones listed, roughly nine tenths were seen once; the top ten hold approximately 14%. The sequenced sample was CD8+ T cells from blood (PBMCs), obtained 24 months after the transplant. These receptors all come from a human patient who received a combined kidney and bone marrow transplant. The T cells may come from the graft donor.

The V gene is TRBV9, the J gene TRBJ2-1; 8 bases match TRBD2. Germline lookup yields CDR1 SGDLS and CDR2 YYNGEE. The CDR3 is made up of 18 amino acids. Trimming took 1 base from V and 7 from J; bases not matched to a gene: 16. Here the CDR3 DNA reads TGTGCCAGCAGCGTATTACGGGGGGGGGACCCTTCCGTGAATGAGCAGTTCTTC. This sequence encodes CASSVLRGGDPSVNEQFF.

CDR3 sequence reads: CATSDTLNTEAFF. The CDR3 DNA sequence: TGTGCCACCTCGGACACCTTGAACACTGAAGCTTTCTTT. The chain recombines TRBV19 with TRBJ1-1, with D possibly being TRBD1 (5 bases). The CDR3 consists of 13 residues. Germline V gene lookup returns CDR1 LNHDA and CDR2 SQIVND (reference sequence). Trimming cost V 10 bases and J 0 bases, with 12 bases left between them.

This clone was found once. The CDR3 nucleotides read TGTGCCAGCAGCGCCTCAGGGGGTTTATCCTACGAGCAGTACTTC. The encoded protein is CASSASGGLSYEQYF. The gene calls are TRBV9 and TRBJ2-7; 7 nucleotides agree with TRBD1. This CDR3 contains 15 residues. Germline loops: CDR1 SGDLS, CDR2 YYNGEE. The V gene end was trimmed by 3 bases and the J gene end by 1 base; junction bases not matched to a gene: 7. The full variable domain, completed using reference TRBV9 and TRBJ2-7, is DSGVTQTPKHLITATGQRVTLRCSPRSGDLSVYWYQQSLDQGLQFLIQYYNGEERAKGNILERFSAQQFPDLHSELNLSSLELGDSALYFCASSASGGLSYEQYFGPGTRLTVT.

The CDR3 nucleotides are TGTGCCAGCAGCTTGGTTGTCGACAACCATCAGCCCCAGCATTTT. The encoded protein is CASSLVVDNHQPQHF. V and J are TRBV5-4 and TRBJ1-5; D is undetermined. V lost 0 bases and J lost 5, with 12 bases in between. Germline V gene sequence: CDR1 SGHNT, CDR2 YYREEE (reference sequence). This CDR3 spans 15 amino acids.

The chain uses TRBV25-1 and TRBJ2-7, with TRBD1 identical over 7 bases. This CDR3 contains 16 residues. After removal of 3 bases from V and 11 bases from J, the junction contained 19 bases not matched to a gene. Germline values: CDR1 MGHDK, CDR2 SYGVNS. The CDR3 DNA reads TGTGCCAGCAGTGAGTGCCAGTCCCTGGGACAGATAAGTGAGTACTTC. This encodes CASSECQSLGQISEYF.

About this clone itself: A junction end diverges from the germline sequence, so it may reflect a read error. The rearrangement uses TRBV9 and TRBJ2-7, with D tentatively TRBD2 (5 bases). CDR1 SGDLS and CDR2 YYNGEE come from the germline V gene. The CDR3 runs to 13 residues. CDR3 region: CASSVADSYERYF. CDR3 nucleotide sequence: TGTGCCAGCAGCGTAGCGGACTCCTACGAGCGGTACTTC.

This rearrangement joins TRBV7-9 to TRBJ1-4, with TRBD1 matching over 8 bases. The junction had 7 bases not matched to a gene; V was cut back by 3 bases and J by 7 bases. CDR1 SEHNR and CDR2 FQNEAQ come from the germline V gene (reference sequence). CDR3 length equals 15 residues. This chain's CDR3 is CASSLWTGRGEKLFF. The CDR3 DNA reads as TGTGCCAGCAGCTTGTGGACAGGGAGGGGTGAAAAACTGTTTTTT.

The gene calls are TRBV2 and TRBJ2-7; TRBD1 is a possible D gene (6 bases). Trimming took off 0 bases at V and 3 bases at J, with 12 bases between the two ends. The CDR3 extends over 15 amino acids. Looked up from germline, CDR1 is SNHLY and CDR2 is FYNNEI. CDR3 region: CASSEASGDNYEQYF. The CDR3 DNA reads as TGTGCCAGCAGTGAAGCGTCAGGGGACAACTACGAGCAGTACTTC.

This sequence joins TRBV7-9 and TRBJ2-1; 14 bases are shared with TRBD2. The germline CDR1 and CDR2 sequences are SEHNR and FQNEAQ (reference sequence). V shed 6 bases and J 6 bases; nucleotides not matched to a gene: 4. The CDR3 runs 15 residues. The CDR3 DNA reads TGTGCCAGCAGTCCCGGGACTAGCGGGAGCAATGAGCAGTTCTTC. This translates into CASSPGTSGSNEQFF.

The CDR3 loop reads CASSSTGPSTGELFF. The CDR3, as DNA: TGTGCCAGCAGCTCGACAGGGCCGAGCACCGGGGAGCTGTTTTTT. The chain combines TRBV7-9 with TRBJ2-2; 7 nucleotides align to TRBD1. CDR1 is SEHNR and CDR2 is FQNEAQ in the germline V gene (reference sequence). The CDR3 runs to 15 residues. V lost 4 bases and J lost 4; bases outside the gene matches: 6.

The chain links TRBV11-3 to TRBJ2-1; tentative D call: TRBD2 (6 bases). The V end was cut by 1 base, the J end by 4 bases, with 11 bases between. There are 15 residues in the CDR3. From germline, CDR1 is SGHNT and CDR2 YENEEA. CDR3 sequence reads: CASSLVLARYNEQFF. The CDR3 DNA reads TGTGCCAGCAGCTTAGTGCTAGCGCGGTACAATGAGCAGTTCTTC.

J is TRBJ1-2 and V is TRBV19; 10 nucleotides line up with TRBD1. The CDR3 has 15 residues. CDR1 is LNHDA, CDR2 SQIVND, per germline (reference sequence). The V segment lost 4 bases and the J segment 5 bases; nucleotides outside the gene matches: 7. CDR3 nucleotide sequence: TGTGCCAGTAGTACCCCGACAGGGGGCCTGTATGGCTACACCTTC. Its protein product is CASSTPTGGLYGYTF.

The chain has TRBV5-4 and TRBJ2-1, with 14 bases fitting TRBD2. Unmatched junction bases numbered 6, after V lost 3 bases and J lost 7 bases. CDR1 is SGHNT, CDR2 YYREEE, per germline (reference sequence). The CDR3 is 16 amino acids. The CDR3 sequence is CASSSRTSGGRNEQFF. Here the CDR3 DNA reads TGTGCCAGCAGCTCTAGGACTAGCGGGGGGAGAAATGAGCAGTTCTTC.

This rearrangement joins TRBV9 to TRBJ2-1, with 7 bases fitting TRBD2. The CDR3 is 16 residues long. V dropped 3 bases and J dropped 4; count of bases not matched to a gene: 10. The V gene's germline CDR1 is SGDLS and CDR2 YYNGEE. Here the CDR3 reads CASSEERGPAYNEQFF. As DNA, the CDR3 is TGTGCCAGCAGCGAGGAGCGGGGTCCAGCTTACAATGAGCAGTTCTTC.

Concerning this clone itself: Other DNA sequences within the sample encode an identical CDR3. The J gene is TRBJ2-7, the V gene TRBV6-6; D unresolved. CDR1 and CDR2 (germline): MNHNY, SVGAGI (reference sequence). Trimming left V 0 bases short and J 1 base short, with 4 bases between. This CDR3 comprises 13 residues. In DNA, the CDR3 is TGTGCCAGCAGTTACTCATCTTCCTACGAGCAGTACTTC. Its translation: CASSYSSSYEQYF.

Of note for this clone: A junction boundary mismatches the germline segment, possibly from a read error. The chain is built from TRBV5-1 and TRBJ2-5, with 11 bases aligning to TRBD1. CDR1 is SGHRS and CDR2 is YFSETQ in the germline V gene. There are 18 residues in the CDR3. CDR3 DNA: TGCGCCAGCAGCGAACCGGGACAGGGGGACGAGTACCAAGAGGCCCAGTACTTC. Protein sequence: CASSEPGQGDEYQEAQYF.

CDR3 DNA sequence: TGTGCCAGCAGCCAGACAGGGGAGTACAATCAGCCCCAGCATTTT. Translated: CASSQTGEYNQPQHF. The chain carries TRBV9 and TRBJ1-5; TRBD1 agrees at 8 bases. The CDR3 runs 15 residues. The junction had 6 bases not matched to a gene; V was cut back by 4 bases and J by 3 bases. Germline V gene lookup returns CDR1 SGDLS and CDR2 YYNGEE. Looking up the rest from reference TRBV9 and TRBJ1-5 gives the full variable domain: DSGVTQTPKHLITATGQRVTLRCSPRSGDLSVYWYQQSLDQGLQFLIQYYNGEERAKGNILERFSAQQFPDLHSELNLSSLELGDSALYFCASSQTGEYNQPQHFGDGTRLSIL.

This clone was seen a single time. The V call is TRBV9, the J call TRBJ1-2, with D maybe TRBD1 (5 bases). Per the germline V gene, CDR1 is SGDLS and CDR2 is YYNGEE. The CDR3 is 14 residues long. V was clipped by 4 bases and J by 6 bases, with 16 bases between them. The CDR3 reads CASSPGRRGDGYTF. CDR3 sequence (DNA): TGTGCCAGCAGCCCAGGACGGAGGGGCGATGGCTACACCTTC.

The rearrangement links TRBV5-5 to TRBJ1-1, with D unresolved. In germline, CDR1 is SGHKS, CDR2 YYEKEE (reference sequence). The CDR3 runs 13 residues. The V end was cut by 1 base, the J end by 1 base, with 5 bases between. The CDR3: CASSLRQNTEAFF. For the CDR3, the DNA is TGTGCCAGCAGCTTGCGACAGAACACTGAAGCTTTCTTT.

V gene TRBV27 combines with J gene TRBJ2-1; D might be TRBD2 (5 bases). Per germline, CDR1 MNHEY and CDR2 SMNVEV (reference sequence). The CDR3 runs to 15 residues. V lost 1 base to trimming and J lost 1 base, with 8 bases between them. The CDR3 region has the DNA TGTGCCAGCAGTTTATTTGAGGGTTCCTACAATGAGCAGTTCTTC. Amino acids: CASSLFEGSYNEQFF.

The chain is built from TRBV9 and TRBJ2-1; 10 nucleotides align to TRBD2. Germline V gives CDR1 SGDLS, CDR2 YYNGEE. The V and J ends lost 1 base and 0 bases, in that order; junction bases with no gene match: 10. This CDR3 contains 19 residues. The CDR3 loop is CASSVTRLAGASSYNEQFF. As DNA, the CDR3 is TGTGCCAGCAGCGTAACTCGACTAGCGGGTGCAAGCTCCTACAATGAGCAGTTCTTC.

The chain joins TRBV5-1 to TRBJ2-5, with D tentatively TRBD2 (7 bases). Germline values: CDR1 SGHRS, CDR2 YFSETQ. The V end was cut by 0 bases, the J end by 5 bases, with 17 bases between. The CDR3 totals 16 residues. The CDR3 loop reads CASSLDWGGRRETQYF. The CDR3 region has the DNA TGCGCCAGCAGCTTGGATTGGGGGGGCCGCAGGGAGACCCAGTACTTC. The entire variable domain, with the rest obtained from reference TRBV5-1 and TRBJ2-5, is as follows: KAGVTQTPRYLIKTRGQQVTLSCSPISGHRSVSWYQQTPGQGLQFLFEYFSETQRNKGNFPGRFSGRQFSNSRSEMNVSTLELGDSALYLCASSLDWGGRRETQYFGPGTRLLVL.

The rearrangement joins TRBV2 to TRBJ2-1; 7 nucleotides line up with TRBD2. This CDR3 region has 13 residues. Trimming at V came to 11 bases and at J to 8 bases, leaving 12 bases not matched to a gene. CDR1 is SNHLY, CDR2 FYNNEI, per germline. CDR3 sequence reads: CAAGSGVSDEQFF. CDR3 DNA: TGTGCCGCCGGGAGCGGGGTCAGCGATGAGCAGTTCTTC.

The chain employs TRBV9 and TRBJ2-3; 9 bases map to TRBD1. Trimming cost V 0 bases and J 5 bases; bases outside gene matches: 4. Germline V gene lookup returns CDR1 SGDLS and CDR2 YYNGEE. The CDR3 spans 15 residues. CDR3 in DNA: TGTGCCAGCAGCGTAGACGGGACAGGGATAGATACGCAGTATTTT. This encodes CASSVDGTGIDTQYF.

The rearrangement links TRBV6-4 to TRBJ2-6; 7 bases match TRBD1. Germline V lookup: CDR1 MRHNA, CDR2 SNTAGT. The CDR3 has 16 residues. Trimming at V came to 4 bases and at J to 4 bases, leaving 7 bases not matched to a gene. The CDR3: CASSVRPGQGANVLTF. Here the CDR3 DNA reads TGTGCCAGCAGTGTAAGACCGGGACAGGGGGCCAACGTCCTGACTTTC.

This chain connects TRBV27 to TRBJ2-1, with 9 bases aligning to TRBD2. The trim removed 5 bases at V and 5 bases at J, leaving 7 bases unmatched. CDR1 and CDR2 (germline): MNHEY, SMNVEV (reference sequence). CDR3 length equals 15 residues. The CDR3 region is CASSQEREVNNEQFF. The DNA for the CDR3 is TGTGCCAGCAGTCAGGAGCGGGAGGTCAACAATGAGCAGTTCTTC.

This chain uses TRBV27 with TRBJ2-1; D call uncertain. The ends were cut back, 2 bases at V and 0 bases at J, with 8 bases in the middle. The CDR3 has 15 residues. Germline CDR1 is MNHEY and CDR2 is SMNVEV (reference sequence). CDR3 bases: TGTGCCAGCAGTTTAATCTCCAGCTCCTACAATGAGCAGTTCTTC. Protein product: CASSLISSSYNEQFF.

This chain links TRBV4-1 with TRBJ1-1; 7 nucleotides agree with TRBD1. The germline gives CDR1 MGHRA, CDR2 YSYEKL. After removal of 2 bases from V and 0 bases from J, the junction contained 3 bases not matched to a gene. The length of the CDR3 is 15 residues. In nucleotides, the CDR3 is TGCGCCAGCAGCCAACAAGGGGGCTTGAACACTGAAGCTTTCTTT. This translates into CASSQQGGLNTEAFF.

The V gene is TRBV30, the J gene TRBJ1-2, with TRBD1 as a possible D gene (5 bases). Trimming pared 2 bases from V and 5 bases from J, leaving 12 bases between. The CDR3 has 13 amino acids. Germline CDR1 GTSNPN, CDR2 SVGIG (reference sequence). CDR3 DNA: TGTGCCTGGAGTCATGAGACAGTTTATGGCTACACCTTC. It specifies CAWSHETVYGYTF.

The chain has TRBV7-2 and TRBJ1-2; D uncertain. Germline V lookup: CDR1 SGHTA, CDR2 FQGNSA. V was clipped by 1 base and J by 0 bases, with 12 bases between them. The CDR3 consists of 16 residues. Written as DNA, the CDR3 is TGTGCCAGCAGCTTAGGGTACAGCTCTTCTAACTATGGCTACACCTTC. Protein sequence: CASSLGYSSSNYGYTF.